Shown below are 7 T cell receptor beta chains from a single sample sequenced in a study of shared clonotypes between healthy human individuals. TCRdb's table, derived via immunoSEQ multiplex PCR, lists solely in-frame clones and lacks some. The sample shows about 1.5 million clones, 95% to 99% of them seen only once. The sequenced sample consisted of naive CD4+ T cells sorted from blood. The subset: CD45RA+ positively selected. The source is a man aged 25 to 40 in good health.

This clone has a single count. Different DNA sequences within this sample yield the same CDR3. CDR3 residues: CASSLSGTDTQYF. CDR3 nucleotide sequence: TGCGCCAGCAGCTTGAGCGGGACAGATACGCAGTATTTT. The genes are TRBV5-1 and TRBJ2-3; possible D gene TRBD2, 6 bases. The germline V and J ends were trimmed by 1 base and 3 bases, with 6 bases remaining between them. Germline lookup yields CDR1 SGHRS and CDR2 YFSETQ. CDR3 length equals 13 residues.

The chain has TRBV7-9 and TRBJ2-1, with D uncertain. Trimming took 4 bases from V and 0 from J, leaving 13 bases between them. Germline loops: CDR1 SEHNR, CDR2 FQNEAQ (reference sequence). CDR3 length: 16 residues. The CDR3 sequence: CASSSARASSYNEQFF. In nucleotides, the CDR3 is TGTGCCAGCAGCTCAGCTAGGGCGTCCTCCTACAATGAGCAGTTCTTC.

The J gene is TRBJ1-5, the V gene TRBV20-1; D might be TRBD1 (6 bases). The CDR3 is 11 residues long. Trimming removed 7 bases at V and 8 bases at J, with 12 bases between. Looked up from germline, CDR1 is DFQATT and CDR2 is SNEGSKA (reference sequence). CDR3 protein: CSVGTLEPQHF. The CDR3 bases are TGCAGTGTTGGGACATTGGAGCCCCAGCATTTT.

The chain recombines TRBV7-6 with TRBJ2-5; D is unclear. There are 14 residues in the CDR3. The V end lost 5 bases, the J end lost 7 bases, and 17 bases lay between the germline ends. Germline CDR1 and CDR2: SGHVS and FNYEAQ. CDR3 nucleotides: TGTGCCAGCAGCCCCGGGCCGATATTACCGACCCAGTACTTC. It is translated as CASSPGPILPTQYF.

V gene TRBV7-2 combines with J gene TRBJ1-2; tentative D call: TRBD1 (6 bases). Trimming took 2 bases from V and 8 from J, leaving 21 bases between them. The CDR3 contains 16 residues. Germline CDR1 reads SGHTA; CDR2 reads FQGNSA. The CDR3 sequence is CASSLRTNQGREGYTF. CDR3 DNA: TGTGCCAGCAGCTTACGTACCAACCAGGGGCGTGAGGGCTACACCTTC.

The rearrangement uses TRBV18 and TRBJ2-1; D perhaps matches TRBD2 (6 bases). This CDR3 has 15 amino acids. The V end was cut by 3 bases, the J end by 5 bases, with 14 bases between. In germline, CDR1 is KGHSH, CDR2 LQKENI. The CDR3 spells CASSPPSQRDNEQFF. The CDR3 nucleotides are TGTGCCAGCTCACCTCCAAGTCAGCGGGACAATGAGCAGTTCTTC.

The V and J genes are TRBV28 and TRBJ2-7; TRBD2 matches 7 bases. Germline V gene data show CDR1 as MDHEN and CDR2 as SYDVKM. Unmatched junction bases numbered 10, after V lost 8 bases and J lost 3 bases. The CDR3 runs to 14 residues. CDR3 sequence: CASGATGGIYEQYF. CDR3 bases: TGTGCCAGCGGGGCGACGGGAGGCATCTACGAGCAGTACTTC.